The next 26 T cell receptor beta chains were all read from a single sample in a study of beta chain features in type 1 diabetes. Study-wide points: TCRB CDR3 length was moderately but significantly reduced in all four CD4+ subsets of Type 1 diabetes patients.

Antigens of these TCRs are unknown. All of the isolated RNA was reverse transcribed, so expressed TCRB transcripts were sequenced. Clones were sequenced by immunoSEQ multiplex PCR, and TCRdb holds only the in-frame ones, with some missing. This sample has around 600,000 clones, with 9.5% to 15% found just once. The specimen sequenced was naive CD4+ T cells from blood. The receptors stem from a man aged 25-45 years with type 1 diabetes.

Only a few counts were recorded for this clone. This chain connects TRBV9 to TRBJ1-5; D is unclear. Per germline, CDR1 SGDLS and CDR2 YYNGEE. The CDR3 spans 14 residues. V was shortened by 0 bases and J by 9 bases, with 13 bases between the two germline ends. The CDR3 nucleotides are TGTGCCAGCAGCGTAGGGATGGACGGTATGCCCCAGCATTTT. Residues: CASSVGMDGMPQHF.

About this clone: A read error may be the cause here, since a much bigger clone is one base away. The chain joins TRBV5-1 to TRBJ2-1, with D hard to call. CDR1 SGHRS and CDR2 YFSETQ come from the germline V gene. Between the trimmed V and J ends, which lost 3 bases and 2 bases, there was a span of 0 bases. The CDR3 totals 11 residues. The CDR3 loop reads CASSSYNEQFF. In DNA form, the CDR3 reads TGCGCCAGCAGCTCCTACAATGAGCAGTTCTTC.

This clone was found a few times. The rearrangement joins TRBV1 to TRBJ2-5. TRBV1 constitutes a pseudogene. The CDR3 extends over 13 amino acids. CDR3 loop: CTSSPPGQETQYF. The CDR3 DNA sequence: TGCACCAGCAGCCCCCCCGGACAAGAGACCCAGTACTTC.

Only one count was recorded for this clone. This CDR3 is missing its conserved last phenylalanine or tryptophan, likely due to a read error. The DNA is left out, because the CDR3 cannot be placed on it with certainty; the CDR3 is given as TCRdb lists it. The genes are TRBV7-3 and TRBJ2-7; the D call in the table, TRBD1, was not verified against the DNA. Both ends counted, the CDR3 spans 11 residues. CDR1 SGHTA and CDR2 FQGTGA come from the germline V gene. CDR3 residues: CASSPDRGHGI.

In its sample, this clone was seen many times. V gene TRBV11-2 combines with J gene TRBJ2-2, with D perhaps TRBD1 (6 bases). Germline lookup yields CDR1 SGHAT and CDR2 FQNNGV. This CDR3 has 15 amino acids. V was clipped by 4 bases and J by 1 base, with 10 bases between them. The CDR3 loop reads CASSSRGQNTGELFF. CDR3 nucleotide sequence: TGTGCCAGCAGCTCCAGGGGCCAGAACACCGGGGAGCTGTTTTTT.

In this sample, this clone turned up a few times. This chain connects TRBV7-9 to TRBJ2-7, with TRBD1 identical over 10 bases. The CDR3 covers 15 residues. Germline CDR1 and CDR2: SEHNR and FQNEAQ (reference sequence). Trimming removed 4 bases from V and 4 bases from J; junction bases left unmatched: 7. CDR3 coding DNA: TGTGCCAGCAGCTCAACCGGGACAGGGGCTTACGAGCAGTACTTC. Amino acid sequence: CASSSTGTGAYEQYF.

This clone was seen a handful of times. The J gene is TRBJ1-1, the V gene TRBV29-1; D unclear. Germline CDR1 SQVTM, CDR2 ANQGSEA. The CDR3 runs to 14 residues. V lost 6 bases to trimming and J lost 0 bases, with 14 bases between them. The DNA of the CDR3 is TGCAGCGTACAGCCGTTGAACATGAACACTGAAGCTTTCTTT. It translates to CSVQPLNMNTEAFF. Complete variable domain (other parts from reference TRBV29-1 and TRBJ1-1): SAVISQKPSRDICQRGTSLTIQCQVDSQVTMMFWYRQQPGQSLTLIATANQGSEATYESGFVIDKFPISRPNLTFSTLTVSNMSPEDSSIYLCSVQPLNMNTEAFFGQGTRLTVV.

This clone turned up a few times. The rearrangement joins TRBV14 to TRBJ2-5, with unresolved D. V gave up 0 bases and J gave up 10 bases, with 9 bases separating them. The germline V gene has CDR1 SGHDN and CDR2 FVKESK. CDR3 size: 12 residues. CDR3 nucleotide sequence: TGTGCCAGCAGCCAAGACAGGCTGAGCCAGTACTTC. It codes for CASSQDRLSQYF.

CDR3 in amino acids: CASSHTGQSNTGELFF. In nucleotides, the CDR3 is TGTGCCAGCAGCCACACGGGACAGTCGAACACCGGGGAGCTGTTTTTT. The V gene is TRBV14, the J gene TRBJ2-2, with 7 nucleotides matching TRBD1. Germline V gene data show CDR1 as SGHDN and CDR2 as FVKESK. The V and J ends lost 3 bases and 0 bases, in that order; junction bases with no gene match: 4. This CDR3 contains 16 residues.

This clone has a handful of counts. This chain joins TRBV9 and TRBJ2-1; a possible D gene is TRBD2 (5 bases). From germline, CDR1 is SGDLS and CDR2 YYNGEE. CDR3 length equals 12 residues. V dropped 0 bases and J dropped 12 bases, with 10 bases sitting between them. This CDR3 is CASSVVEGVQFF. The CDR3 DNA sequence: TGTGCCAGCAGCGTAGTCGAGGGAGTGCAGTTCTTC.

This chain joins TRBV27 and TRBJ2-3; weak D call: TRBD1 (5 bases). Germline lookup yields CDR1 MNHEY and CDR2 SMNVEV (reference sequence). CDR3 length: 11 residues. Trimming shortened V by 8 bases and J by 9 bases, and 12 bases separated the two germline ends. DNA of the CDR3: TGTGCCAGCTCGGCAGGGTTCACGCAGTATTTT. It encodes CASSAGFTQYF.

This clone was observed a few times. Other DNA sequences in the sample encode the same CDR3. The chain carries TRBV20-1 and TRBJ2-5, with D perhaps TRBD1 (5 bases). From germline, CDR1 is DFQATT and CDR2 SNEGSKA (reference sequence). The CDR3 has 10 residues. The CDR3 loop is CSIGEETQYF. DNA for the CDR3: TGCAGCATAGGGGAAGAGACCCAGTACTTC.

V usage is TRBV11-3 and J usage is TRBJ2-1, with TRBD2 matching over 7 bases. Germline lookup yields CDR1 SGHNT and CDR2 YENEEA. V was pared by 5 bases and J by 4 bases, with 5 bases of the junction left unmatched. The CDR3 has 14 amino acids. As DNA, the CDR3 is TGTGCCAGCAGCGGGAGGGAAGGGTACAATGAGCAGTTCTTC. Residues: CASSGREGYNEQFF.

V usage is TRBV5-1 and J usage is TRBJ2-2, with 8 positions matching TRBD1. V shed 2 bases, J shed 6 bases, and the junction held 12 bases outside the gene matches. From germline, CDR1 is SGHRS and CDR2 YFSETQ. The CDR3 has 17 amino acids. CDR3 nucleotides: TGCGCCAGCAGCTTCGCCCCCCGGGACAGGTCAGCCGGGGAGCTGTTTTTT. The encoded protein is CASSFAPRDRSAGELFF.

In this sample, this clone turned up a few times. The chain has TRBV7-2 and TRBJ2-3, with D possibly matching TRBD1 (5 bases). The CDR3 contains 16 residues. In germline, CDR1 is SGHTA, CDR2 FQGNSA. V lost 5 bases, J lost 4 bases, and 19 bases lay in between. CDR3 region: CASSGLQGPMADTQYF. In nucleotides, the CDR3 is TGTGCCAGCAGCGGTTTGCAGGGTCCGATGGCAGATACGCAGTATTTT.

This clone was found a few times. This chain links TRBV23-1 with TRBJ2-7, with 11 positions matching TRBD1. TRBV23-1 is placed among ORFs of uncertain function. Trimming removed 6 bases from V and 2 bases from J; junction bases left unmatched: 6. CDR3 length: 15 amino acids. In nucleotides, the CDR3 is TGCGCCAGCAGCTTACCGGGACAGGGGGCCTACGAGCAGTACTTC. This encodes CASSLPGQGAYEQYF.

The chain is built from TRBV28 and TRBJ2-3; 9 bases map to TRBD2. Germline CDR1 reads MDHEN; CDR2 reads SYDVKM. Trimming took 6 bases from V and 1 from J; bases not matched to a gene: 8. The CDR3 runs to 16 residues. The CDR3 protein is CASSQRSSGGTDTQYF. The CDR3 region has the DNA TGTGCCAGCAGCCAAAGATCTAGCGGGGGCACAGATACGCAGTATTTT.

This clone was counted between two and nine times. This sequence joins TRBV7-2 and TRBJ2-7; a possible D gene is TRBD1 (6 bases). Trimming took 5 bases from V and 0 from J, leaving 11 bases between them. This CDR3 is built from 14 residues. Germline lookup yields CDR1 SGHTA and CDR2 FQGNSA. The CDR3 nucleotides read TGTGCCAGCAGCACAACAGGGCTCTCCTACGAGCAGTACTTC. Translating it yields CASSTTGLSYEQYF.

The chain combines TRBV2 with TRBJ1-1, with 7 bases lining up with TRBD1. The V gene's germline CDR1 is SNHLY and CDR2 FYNNEI. The CDR3 sequence is 13 residues long. Germline trimming cut 3 bases from V and 5 bases from J; bases unmatched to any gene: 3. CDR3 bases: TGTGCCAGCAGTGAGACAGGGCGGACTGAAGCTTTCTTT. It yields the protein CASSETGRTEAFF.

The genes are TRBV29-1 and TRBJ2-4, with D perhaps given as TRBD1 or TRBD2 (5 bases each). Trimming took 6 bases from V and 1 from J, leaving 16 bases between them. There are 15 residues in the CDR3. The germline V gene encodes CDR1 SQVTM and CDR2 ANQGSEA. This CDR3 is CSVSGSRTAKNIQYF. CDR3 sequence (DNA): TGCAGCGTCTCAGGGAGCAGGACGGCCAAAAACATTCAGTACTTC.

The genes are TRBV27 and TRBJ2-7; 8 positions match TRBD1. CDR1 and CDR2 (germline): MNHEY, SMNVEV (reference sequence). V lost 1 base and J lost 6; bases outside the gene matches: 8. CDR3 length equals 15 residues. The CDR3 reads CASSLLSTGESEQYF. In DNA, the CDR3 is TGTGCCAGCAGTTTATTGTCGACAGGGGAGTCCGAGCAGTACTTC.

The chain couples TRBV9 to TRBJ1-3, with D maybe TRBD1 (6 bases). Per the germline V gene, CDR1 is SGDLS and CDR2 is YYNGEE. This CDR3 has 15 residues. Trimming removed 3 bases from V and 2 bases from J, with 12 bases in between. As DNA, the CDR3 is TGTGCCAGCAGCGCGGGGGGGCAAGCTGGAAACACCATATATTTT. The encoded protein is CASSAGGQAGNTIYF. Combining the CDR3 with reference TRBV9 and TRBJ1-3 gives the whole variable domain DSGVTQTPKHLITATGQRVTLRCSPRSGDLSVYWYQQSLDQGLQFLIQYYNGEERAKGNILERFSAQQFPDLHSELNLSSLELGDSALYFCASSAGGQAGNTIYFGEGSWLTVV.

V is TRBV25-1 and J is TRBJ1-1; D is unresolved. V was clipped by 8 bases and J by 3 bases, with 16 bases between them. CDR1 is MGHDK, CDR2 SYGVNS, per germline. The CDR3 spans 14 residues. CDR3 protein: CASSRNPGDTEAFF. The CDR3 nucleotides are TGTGCCAGCTCCCGAAATCCCGGGGACACTGAAGCTTTCTTT.

This clone was counted a few times. The chain recombines TRBV27 with TRBJ1-6; D unresolved. The V end lost 3 bases, the J end lost 9 bases, and 12 bases lay between the germline ends. The CDR3 is 14 residues long. The germline CDR1 and CDR2 sequences are MNHEY and SMNVEV (reference sequence). CDR3 protein: CASSLFWLGSPLHF. As DNA, the CDR3 is TGTGCCAGCAGTTTGTTTTGGTTGGGTTCACCCCTCCACTTT.

This clone was seen a few times. The chain combines TRBV7-2 with TRBJ2-5, with a possible D match to TRBD1 (5 bases). V was clipped by 0 bases and J by 1 base, with 15 bases between them. CDR3 size: 17 residues. The germline V gene has CDR1 SGHTA and CDR2 FQGNSA. The CDR3, as DNA: TGTGCCAGCAGCTTAGCGCGACAGACGAAGATCCAAGAGACCCAGTACTTC. It specifies CASSLARQTKIQETQYF.

This clone has only a few counts. The J gene is TRBJ1-6, the V gene TRBV6-6; D may be TRBD1 (5 bases). There are 12 residues in the CDR3. Germline V gives CDR1 MNHNY, CDR2 SVGAGI (reference sequence). The V gene lost 8 bases and the J gene lost 5 bases, with 7 bases spanning the gap. CDR3 nucleotides: TGTGCCAGCTGGGGGGATAATTCACCCCTCCACTTT. Amino acids: CASWGDNSPLHF.